One and the same sample provided the 20 T cell receptor beta chains below, sequenced in a study of shared clonotypes between healthy human individuals. Data came from immunoSEQ multiplex PCR; TCRdb stores just in-frame clones and leaves some out. The table has roughly 1.5 million clones, 95% to 99% seen once; the top ten hold 0.45%. The sequenced sample was naive CD4+ T cells sorted from blood. Subset specified: CD45RA+ positively selected. The receptors stem from a man aged 30 to 45 in good health.

The chain recombines TRBV11-2 with TRBJ2-7; D gene ambiguous. Trimming removed 5 bases from V and 4 bases from J, with 12 bases in between. CDR3 size: 13 residues. CDR1 SGHAT and CDR2 FQNNGV come from the germline V gene. The CDR3 spells CASSPGRVYEQYF. DNA for the CDR3: TGTGCCAGCAGCCCAGGACGAGTTTACGAGCAGTACTTC.

The J gene is TRBJ2-5, the V gene TRBV5-5, with a tentative D call TRBD2 (6 bases). This CDR3 spans 17 amino acids. Trimming pared 1 base from V and 4 bases from J, leaving 20 bases between. From germline, CDR1 is SGHKS and CDR2 YYEKEE (reference sequence). CDR3 sequence reads: CASSLRFGGADRETQYF. The DNA for the CDR3 is TGTGCCAGCAGCTTGAGGTTCGGGGGAGCAGATAGAGAGACCCAGTACTTC.

The J gene is TRBJ1-2, the V gene TRBV25-1; 8 bases line up with TRBD1. CDR3 length: 14 amino acids. The trim removed 1 base at V and 5 bases at J, leaving 3 bases unmatched. CDR1 is MGHDK, CDR2 SYGVNS, per germline. The CDR3 loop reads CASSESTGGYGYTF. In DNA, the CDR3 is TGTGCCAGCAGTGAATCCACAGGGGGTTATGGCTACACCTTC.

The V call is TRBV12-5, the J call TRBJ2-1, with TRBD2 identical over 12 bases. V shed 6 bases and J 9 bases; nucleotides not matched to a gene: 15. CDR3 size: 17 residues. From germline, CDR1 is LGHNT and CDR2 FRNRAP. The CDR3 bases are TGTGCTAGTGGCGATCCGGGACTAGCGGGCGCGCGCGGTGAGCAGTTCTTC. Encoded protein: CASGDPGLAGARGEQFF.

Comments on this clone: Different DNA sequences within this sample yield the same CDR3. The gene calls are TRBV6-5 and TRBJ2-1; a possible D gene is TRBD2 (6 bases). There are 15 residues in the CDR3. Trimming took 6 bases from V and 4 from J, leaving 16 bases between them. Germline V CDR1 and CDR2: MNHEY, SVGAGI. The CDR3 DNA reads as TGTGCCAGCAGATCCGCCGGGGGACCATACAATGAGCAGTTCTTC. Its translation: CASRSAGGPYNEQFF.

This clone appeared a single time. This rearrangement joins TRBV5-6 to TRBJ2-1; 7 nucleotides line up with TRBD1. The CDR3 loop spans 15 amino acids. CDR1 is SGHDT, CDR2 YYEEEE, per germline. V shed 2 bases, J shed 2 bases, and the junction held 4 bases outside the gene matches. Here the CDR3 DNA reads TGTGCCAGCAGCTTTTGGACAGGCACCTACAATGAGCAGTTCTTC. The encoded protein is CASSFWTGTYNEQFF. The full variable domain, in which reference TRBV5-6 and TRBJ2-1 provide the parts outside the CDR3, is DAGVTQSPTHLIKTRGQQVTLRCSPKSGHDTVSWYQQALGQGPQFIFQYYEEEERQRGNFPDRFSGHQFPNYSSELNVNALLLGDSALYLCASSFWTGTYNEQFFGPGTRLTVL.

The chain is built from TRBV10-3 and TRBJ2-6; no clear D. Germline V CDR1 and CDR2: ENHRY, SYGVKD. Trimming stripped 4 bases from V and 1 base from J, with 5 bases between. The CDR3 loop spans 14 amino acids. Written as DNA, the CDR3 is TGTGCCATCAGTGTGATATCTGGGGCCAACGTCCTGACTTTC. This codes for CAISVISGANVLTF.

The chain is built from TRBV5-8 and TRBJ1-2, with D uncertain. Per germline, CDR1 SGHTS and CDR2 YDEGEE. CDR3 size: 15 residues. Trimming removed 2 bases from V and 2 bases from J, with 13 bases in between. The CDR3 DNA follows: TGTGCCAGCAGCTTTCCGCAGGTGGGAAACTATGGCTACACCTTC. This gives the protein CASSFPQVGNYGYTF.

CDR3 region: CSVAGANEQFF. For the CDR3, the DNA is TGCAGCGTGGCCGGCGCCAATGAGCAGTTCTTC. The chain couples TRBV29-1 to TRBJ2-1; D gene uncertain. The V end was cut by 6 bases, the J end by 6 bases, with 9 bases between. Germline CDR1 and CDR2: SQVTM and ANQGSEA. This CDR3 is built from 11 residues.

About this clone itself: The sample contains more than one DNA sequence encoding this CDR3. The V gene is TRBV4-1, the J gene TRBJ2-2; TRBD2 matches 11 bases. The CDR3 consists of 19 residues. Germline V lookup: CDR1 MGHRA, CDR2 YSYEKL. V gave up 0 bases and J gave up 0 bases; unmatched junction bases: 6. The CDR3 DNA sequence: TGCGCCAGCAGCCAAGATCCACTAGCGGGAGTCGCGAACACCGGGGAGCTGTTTTTT. It translates to CASSQDPLAGVANTGELFF.

The V and J genes are TRBV18 and TRBJ2-7; D remains unclear. Trimming took 2 bases from V and 0 from J, leaving 14 bases between them. This CDR3 contains 16 residues. Germline CDR1 KGHSH, CDR2 LQKENI. DNA for the CDR3: TGTGCCAGCTCACCATCCTTAACCCAACTCTCCTACGAGCAGTACTTC. Residues: CASSPSLTQLSYEQYF. Complete variable domain (other parts from reference TRBV18 and TRBJ2-7): NAGVMQNPRHLVRRRGQEARLRCSPMKGHSHVYWYRQLPEEGLKFMVYLQKENIIDESGMPKERFSAEFPKEGPSILRIQQVVRGDSAAYFCASSPSLTQLSYEQYFGPGTRLTVT.

For the CDR3, the DNA is TGTGCCAGCGTTTCTAGCGGGCGACCGGCCCAGTACTTC. This encodes CASVSSGRPAQYF. The J gene is TRBJ2-5, the V gene TRBV7-9; 8 bases match TRBD2. Germline CDR1 SEHNR, CDR2 FQNEAQ (reference sequence). The CDR3 runs to 13 residues. Trimming took 8 bases from V and 9 from J; bases not matched to a gene: 11.

The chain is built from TRBV20-1 and TRBJ1-5; 7 bases fit TRBD1. This CDR3 has 11 amino acids. With V trimmed by 6 bases and J by 15 bases, 11 bases remained unmatched. Germline V gives CDR1 DFQATT, CDR2 SNEGSKA (reference sequence). The CDR3 is CSAASETGTHF. The CDR3 DNA is TGCAGTGCCGCAAGCGAGACAGGGACGCATTTT.

The V and J genes are TRBV11-2 and TRBJ2-7; TRBD2 matches at 9 bases. After removal of 6 bases from V and 1 base from J, the junction contained 7 bases not matched to a gene. This CDR3 has 15 residues. CDR1 and CDR2 from the germline V gene are SGHAT and FQNNGV. CDR3 residues: CASRRPTSGSYEQYF. CDR3 in DNA: TGTGCCAGCAGACGCCCAACTAGCGGGTCCTACGAGCAGTACTTC.

The chain couples TRBV7-2 to TRBJ1-5, with D hard to call. Trimming shortened V by 9 bases and J by 3 bases, and 12 bases separated the two germline ends. This CDR3 is built from 13 residues. CDR1 is SGHTA, CDR2 FQGNSA, per germline. Written as DNA, the CDR3 is TGTGCCAGTTGCCTAGCCCTCAATCAGCCCCAGCATTTT. Translation gives CASCLALNQPQHF.

The chain is built from TRBV6-6 and TRBJ1-3; D is possibly TRBD1 (5 bases). Germline CDR1 and CDR2: MNHNY and SVGAGI (reference sequence). CDR3 length equals 14 residues. Trimming stripped 2 bases from V and 2 bases from J, with 7 bases between. As DNA, the CDR3 is TGTGCCAGCAGTTACGGGGGACCTGGAAACACCATATATTTT. This encodes CASSYGGPGNTIYF.

CDR3 DNA sequence: TGTGCCAGCAGTTTGACAATCCGAGAGACCCAGTACTTC. Encoded protein: CASSLTIRETQYF. The chain carries TRBV28 and TRBJ2-5; no reliable D call. Trimming removed 3 bases at V and 4 bases at J, with 9 bases between. CDR3 length equals 13 residues. Germline V CDR1 and CDR2: MDHEN, SYDVKM.

This chain uses TRBV4-1 with TRBJ2-2; no firm D call. Germline V CDR1 and CDR2: MGHRA, YSYEKL. The CDR3 has 16 residues. With 3 bases removed from V and 2 bases from J, the gap between germline ends came to 13 bases. As DNA, the CDR3 is TGCGCCAGCAGCCAGTACCAGAAGATTAACACCGGGGAGCTGTTTTTT. Translated: CASSQYQKINTGELFF.

Of note for this clone: Different DNA sequences within this sample yield the same CDR3. CDR3 sequence: CSVERVMNTEAFF. CDR3 coding DNA: TGCAGCGTTGAAAGGGTGATGAACACTGAAGCTTTCTTT. The chain links TRBV29-1 to TRBJ1-1; D gene unclear. The CDR3 loop spans 13 amino acids. CDR1 is SQVTM, CDR2 ANQGSEA, per germline. V was pared by 2 bases and J by 0 bases, with 7 bases between.

The chain combines TRBV9 with TRBJ2-7; 8 bases are a match to TRBD1. With 2 bases clipped from V and 0 bases from J, the junction kept 7 bases outside the gene matches. The V gene's germline CDR1 is SGDLS and CDR2 YYNGEE. The length of the CDR3 is 16 residues. CDR3 sequence reads: CASSVGGQATSYEQYF. Written as DNA, the CDR3 is TGTGCCAGCAGCGTGGGGGGACAGGCGACCTCCTACGAGCAGTACTTC. Filled out from reference TRBV9 and TRBJ2-7, the complete variable domain reads DSGVTQTPKHLITATGQRVTLRCSPRSGDLSVYWYQQSLDQGLQFLIQYYNGEERAKGNILERFSAQQFPDLHSELNLSSLELGDSALYFCASSVGGQATSYEQYFGPGTRLTVT.